This is a list of T cell receptor beta chains from one sample in a study of blood T cells in healthy people across ages. A single record per CDR3 protein comes from TCRdb applying MiXCR to the 5' RACE reads. Of more than 650,000 distinct CDR3 sequences in the sample, approximately 21% were seen once. Sequencing used blood. These TCRs come from a man between 65 and 85 years old in good health. Each CDR3 is given with its conserved first and last residue. D genes are given only for firm matches. Clone size appears in some rows only: once, few, many, or a class for an expanded clone.

D,size,J,V,DNA,CDR3
TRBD1,.,TRBJ1-2,TRBV25-1,TGTGCCAGCAGTGAAAGGTGGCCAGGACAGGGCTATGGCTACACCTTC,CASSERWPGQGYGYTF
.,.,TRBJ2-1,TRBV5-4,TGTGCCAGCAGCCCATGGGTCGACAGGTCCCCCTACAATGAGCAGTTCTTC,CASSPWVDRSPYNEQFF
.,.,TRBJ2-5,TRBV7-9,TGTGCCAGCAGCTTAACCGGGACCACCCGCGAGACCCAGTACTTC,CASSLTGTTRETQYF
.,.,TRBJ2-5,TRBV4-3,TGCGTCAGCAGCCAAGGAAAAACCGAGCGGATTCAAGAGACCCAGTACTTC,CVSSQGKTERIQETQYF
.,many,TRBJ2-6,TRBV11-2,TGTGCCACCGGCGAGGACGTCGGGGCCAACGTCCTGACTTTC,CATGEDVGANVLTF
TRBD2,.,TRBJ2-1,TRBV4-3,TGCGCCAGTGTTAGCGGGACGTTATACAATGAGCAGTTCTTC,CASVSGTLYNEQFF
.,.,TRBJ2-1,TRBV6-2/TRBV6-3,TGTGCCAGCAGTAGCCCCAGCCTTCGGCAGTTCTTC,CASSSPSLRQFF
.,many,TRBJ2-5,TRBV29-1,TGCAGCGTTGTTTCCGGGAATGGGGGAGAGACCCAGTACTTC,CSVVSGNGGETQYF
.,few,TRBJ2-2,TRBV3-1,TGTGCCAGCAGCAGAAGGGACAAGAACACCGGGGAGCTGTTTTTT,CASSRRDKNTGELFF
TRBD1,few,TRBJ1-2,TRBV10-3,TGTGCCATCAGTGAGTCGGGACAGGTCTATGGCTACACCTTC,CAISESGQVYGYTF
.,few,TRBJ1-1,TRBV2,TGTGCCAGCCTGATTTCTGTTCGGGGGCACAGCAGGACTGAAGCTTTCTTT,CASLISVRGHSRTEAFF
TRBD2,few,TRBJ2-5,TRBV28,TGTGCCAGCGCCATGGAGCGGGGGGGCCTGGAGACCCAGTACTTC,CASAMERGGLETQYF
.,few,TRBJ1-1,TRBV11-2,TGTGCCAGCAGCTTAAGGGCAATGAACACTGAAGCTTTCTTT,CASSLRAMNTEAFF
.,.,TRBJ2-5,TRBV12-3/TRBV12-4,TGTGCCAGCAGTCGAAGCCGGGACTTCCAAGAGACCCAGTACTTC,CASSRSRDFQETQYF
TRBD2,.,TRBJ2-3,TRBV7-9,TGTGCCAGCAGCTTAGTAGCGGGAGTCCGCACAGATACGCAGTATTTT,CASSLVAGVRTDTQYF
.,.,TRBJ2-1,TRBV5-1,TGCGCCAGCACGCCAGAACTACAATACAATGAGCAGTTCTTC,CASTPELQYNEQFF
.,.,TRBJ1-4,TRBV27,TGTGCCAGCAAGGGACTGGGCGAAAAACTGTTTTTT,CASKGLGEKLFF
.,.,TRBJ1-2,TRBV25-1,TGTGCCAGCAGTGAATCCCCCGCGTATGGCTACACCTTC,CASSESPAYGYTF
.,.,TRBJ2-1,TRBV2,TGTGCCAGCAGTGATATGGGGTACAATGAGCAGTTCTTC,CASSDMGYNEQFF
.,few,TRBJ2-5,TRBV4-3,TGCGCCAGCAGCCAACCGGGGTTACAAGAGACCCAGTACTTC,CASSQPGLQETQYF
.,.,TRBJ1-1,TRBV28,TGTGCCAGCAGTAACCCTATCCTAACAGGGCAGAACACTGAAGCTTTCTTT,CASSNPILTGQNTEAFF
.,.,TRBJ2-3,TRBV7-3,TGTGCCAGCAGCTCCCTGCCGCGGGCAGCCACAGATACGCAGTATTTT,CASSSLPRAATDTQYF
TRBD1,.,TRBJ1-3,TRBV6-5,TGTGCCAGCAGTCCCGGGACAGGGAGGCACACCATATATTTT,CASSPGTGRHTIYF
TRBD1,few,TRBJ2-2,TRBV7-9,TGTGCCAGCAGCCCCAGACAGGGCATGGTGGACACCGGGGAGCTGTTTTTT,CASSPRQGMVDTGELFF
.,.,TRBJ1-3,TRBV7-2,TGTGCCAGCAGCTGGGGGGACGGGATCTCTGGACACACCATATATTTT,CASSWGDGISGHTIYF
.,many,TRBJ1-2,TRBV13,TGCGCCAGCAGCCCGGGTCTCGGGTATGGCTACACCTTC,CASSPGLGYGYTF
.,few,TRBJ1-2,TRBV7-9,TGTGCCAGCAGCTTAGAAGTCGGCTACTATGGCTACACCTTC,CASSLEVGYYGYTF
.,.,TRBJ1-6,TRBV9,TGTGCCAGCAGCGTAGAGACAGCTCCTAGATCACCCCTCCACTTT,CASSVETAPRSPLHF